The following is a T cell receptor beta chain sequence with its context. It has no known antigen specificity. No much larger clonotype is one base removed from it; base qualities were not supplied. One collaborating source in Seattle enrolled patients while the patients were actively infected and followed the patients over time throughout the course of disease. The collaborating institutions used their own protocols to collect whole blood in K2EDTA tubes. For TCRbeta analysis, collaborators shipped samples as frozen whole blood, isolated PBMCs, or DNA extracted from either of those sample types. The source of the sample is a study of blood T cell repertoires in COVID-19 (dated by TCRdb to 2020 to 2022). Turning to the overall study: Samples covering the acute and convalescent phases of COVID-19 were provided by collaborators in the United States, Italy and Spain. The prospective study material was composed of cDNA or gDNA derived from T cells, B-cell-depleted T cells, or PBMCs. Subjects who had been exposed to COVID-19, were actively infected with it, or had recovered from it provided the deeply sampled blood TCRbeta repertoires that made up the dataset. The repertoires were made available in a free public database intended to serve as a resource for research on the immune response to SARS-CoV-2. The samples were drawn from two sources: the first 160 participants of the ongoing ImmuneRACE study, and 1,000 to 1,500 subjects contributed by 6 global collaborators. The sample metadata nearly always contained a de-identified subject ID, COVID-19 status, age in years and sex. Where available, HLA class I and class II types were obtained from metadata supplied by the sample provider rather than from assay-based typing.

Paper-wide results and their limitations: The quantity of clinical and demographic metadata differed by source and by participant and was supplied without curation.

TCRbeta CDR3 regions were amplified from genomic DNA using the immunoSEQ Assay, a bias-controlled multiplex PCR. As for how the authors treated the data: The number of nucleated cells in each sample was estimated from the amplification of reference gene primers within the assay. To quantify the absolute abundance of each unique TCRbeta CDR3 rearrangement, sequence reads were collapsed and filtered. Productive Simpson clonality was computed per sample as the square root of Simpson's diversity index over productive rearrangements. The clones in this table, taken by TCRdb from immuneACCESS, are in-frame only. Not every clone is retained; where verified, under half of the shortfall comes from an unresolved V gene, and the cause of the rest is unknown. V and J calls and clone size are copied from that table; D and trimming were computed from the DNA. This sample holds roughly 320,000 clones; approximately 90% were observed only once. Jointly, the top ten make up 6.3% of the sample.

Via the germline V gene, CDR1 is SGHVS and CDR2 FNYEAQ. The CDR3 has 16 amino acids, counting the end cysteine and phenylalanine. Kept here is only the CDR3 DNA, which spans 48 bases and is read in frame from base 1. Trimming at the junction amounts to 3 bases on V and 5 bases on J, and the germline ends lie 17 bases apart. This receptor was identified in a woman aged 45 to 65 with COVID-19, enrolled during active disease. The sample consisted of peripheral blood. The chain joins TRBV7-6 to TRBJ2-1, and possibly TRBD2, on 6 matching bases. The CDR3 protein: CASSFPGEQRDNEQFF. The nucleotide sequence is given as TGTGCCAGCAGCTTCCCGGGGGAACAAAGAGACAATGAGCAGTTCTTC.